This TCR beta chain was found in a study of control samples from healthy donors and cancer patients. Only in-frame clones appear in the TCRdb table, and some are missing; sequencing was by immunoSEQ multiplex PCR. The table has around 150,000 clones, around 90% seen once. Germline lookup yields CDR1 LGHDT and CDR2 YNNKEL (reference sequence). CDR3 size: 13 residues. V was trimmed by 4 bases and J by 5 bases, leaving 11 bases between them. V and J are TRBV3-1 (or the pseudogene TRBV3-2) and TRBJ1-1, with D possibly TRBD1 on 5 matching bases. The receptor's source is a man aged 25-45 years in good health. The sequencing input was blood. CDR3 bases: TGTGCCAGCAGCCGGGGACGGTGGACTGAAGCTTTCTTT. Amino acid sequence: CASSRGRWTEAFF.